A selection of T cell receptor beta chains follows, all from one sample in a study of shared clonotypes between healthy human individuals. Some clones are missing from TCRdb's copy, which holds only in-frame ones; the method was immunoSEQ multiplex PCR. The sample includes 950,000 to 1,100,000 clones, 78% of them seen just once. The sequencing input was memory CD4+ T cells from PBMCs. The receptor set was obtained from a man between 18 and 35 years old in good health. Some clones in this sample may be carry-over from other donors' samples. Each CDR3 is given with its conserved first and last residue. D genes are given only for firm matches. Size values are once, few and many counts, or a class for expanded clones, and some rows have none.

size: .; D: TRBD1; V: TRBV7-9; J: TRBJ2-3; CDR3: CASSLGTGFTDTQYF; DNA: TGTGCCAGCAGCTTAGGGACAGGGTTCACAGATACGCAGTATTTT
size: once; D: .; V: TRBV19; J: TRBJ1-5; CDR3: CASSPDRGPQHF; DNA: TGTGCCAGTAGTCCCGACCGGGGGCCCCAGCATTTT
size: .; D: TRBD1; V: TRBV28; J: TRBJ2-7; CDR3: CASSTPGQGPYEQYF; DNA: TGTGCCAGCAGTACCCCGGGACAGGGGCCCTACGAGCAGTACTTC
size: .; D: .; V: TRBV11-1; J: TRBJ2-7; CDR3: CASSLYTWTSYEQYF; DNA: TGTGCCAGCAGCCTATATACCTGGACCTCCTACGAGCAGTACTTC
size: few; D: TRBD1; V: TRBV27; J: TRBJ2-4; CDR3: CASSLLGQGGIQYF; DNA: TGTGCCAGCAGTTTACTCGGACAGGGAGGCATTCAGTACTTC
size: .; D: .; V: TRBV25-1; J: TRBJ1-5; CDR3: CATQDGGFNQPQHF; DNA: TGTGCCACCCAGGACGGGGGTTTCAATCAGCCCCAGCATTTT
size: .; D: .; V: TRBV5-1; J: TRBJ2-1; CDR3: CASAPGVTYNEQFF; DNA: TGCGCCAGCGCACCCGGGGTAACCTACAATGAGCAGTTCTTC
size: many; D: .; V: TRBV28; J: TRBJ2-2; CDR3: CASSGAARELFF; DNA: TGTGCCAGCAGTGGGGCCGCGCGGGAGCTGTTTTTT
size: many; D: .; V: TRBV28; J: TRBJ2-7; CDR3: CASSQAGTRYYEQYF; DNA: TGTGCCAGCAGCCAGGCCGGGACTCGATACTACGAGCAGTACTTC
size: .; D: TRBD2; V: TRBV5-1; J: TRBJ2-1; CDR3: CASSQLAGGHYEQFF; DNA: TGCGCCAGCAGCCAGCTAGCGGGAGGGCACTATGAGCAGTTCTTC
size: .; D: TRBD1; V: TRBV6-4; J: TRBJ1-1; CDR3: CASSEDREGNKTVWTEAFF; DNA: TGTGCCAGCAGTGAGGACAGGGAGGGGAATAAGACGGTGTGGACTGAAGCTTTCTTT
size: .; D: TRBD1; V: TRBV29-1; J: TRBJ1-2; CDR3: CSVGQGGEDYTF; DNA: TGCAGCGTTGGACAGGGAGGGGAAGACTACACCTTC
size: .; D: .; V: TRBV7-8; J: TRBJ1-4; CDR3: CASSLQSGVRTNEKLFF; DNA: TGTGCCAGCAGCTTACAGTCAGGGGTGAGGACTAATGAAAAACTGTTTTTT
size: .; D: .; V: TRBV4-1; J: TRBJ2-1; CDR3: CASSQLTGRTYNEQFF; DNA: TGCGCCAGCAGCCAGTTGACGGGGAGGACCTACAATGAGCAGTTCTTC
size: many; D: .; V: TRBV4-2; J: TRBJ2-1; CDR3: CASSQEFNGMYNEQFF; DNA: TGTGCCAGCAGCCAAGAGTTCAACGGGATGTACAATGAGCAGTTCTTC
size: .; D: .; V: TRBV5-5; J: TRBJ1-2; CDR3: CASSLPPPRTGYTF; DNA: TGTGCCAGCAGCCTGCCGCCCCCAAGGACGGGCTACACCTTC
size: .; D: .; V: TRBV18; J: TRBJ1-5; CDR3: CASSSTTRDSNQPQHF; DNA: TGTGCCAGCTCAAGTACCACGAGGGATAGCAATCAGCCCCAGCATTTT
size: .; D: TRBD1; V: TRBV5-1; J: TRBJ2-5; CDR3: CASSGGTGIEETQYF; DNA: TGCGCCAGCAGCGGGGGGACAGGGATAGAAGAGACCCAGTACTTC
size: .; D: .; V: TRBV5-1; J: TRBJ2-3; CDR3: CASSFAGGQDTQYF; DNA: TGCGCCAGCAGCTTCGCCGGTGGTCAAGATACGCAGTATTTT
size: .; D: .; V: TRBV7-9; J: TRBJ2-1; CDR3: CASSRTAGGLDEQFF; DNA: TGTGCCAGCAGTCGCACCGCTGGGGGGCTCGATGAGCAGTTCTTC
size: few; D: .; V: TRBV19; J: TRBJ1-2; CDR3: CASSSSPLYYGYTF; DNA: TGTGCCAGTAGTTCAAGTCCTCTCTACTATGGCTACACCTTC
size: once; D: .; V: TRBV5-1; J: TRBJ1-1; CDR3: CASSLSDRNTEAFF; DNA: TGCGCCAGCAGCTTGTCAGACAGAAACACTGAAGCTTTCTTT
size: .; D: TRBD1; V: TRBV7-2; J: TRBJ1-2; CDR3: CASSLRPTGGYGYTF; DNA: TGTGCCAGCAGCTTACGCCCTACAGGGGGCTATGGCTACACCTTC
size: .; D: .; V: TRBV6-1; J: TRBJ1-5; CDR3: CASREDLNQPQHF; DNA: TGTGCCAGCAGAGAGGACCTCAATCAGCCCCAGCATTTT
size: many; D: .; V: TRBV20-1; J: TRBJ1-1; CDR3: CSARAADRAFF; DNA: TGCAGTGCTAGAGCAGCCGACCGAGCTTTCTTT
size: .; D: .; V: TRBV5-1; J: TRBJ2-7; CDR3: CASSLAGGSYEQYF; DNA: TGCGCCAGCAGCTTGGCGGGCGGCTCCTACGAGCAGTACTTC
size: .; D: .; V: TRBV2; J: TRBJ1-5; CDR3: CASRLEAGGNQPQHF; DNA: TGTGCCAGCAGACTTGAGGCGGGGGGCAATCAGCCCCAGCATTTT
size: few; D: TRBD1; V: TRBV19; J: TRBJ1-1; CDR3: CASTFSGQQAFF; DNA: TGTGCCAGCACCTTCTCGGGACAGCAAGCTTTCTTT
size: few; D: .; V: TRBV29-1; J: TRBJ1-3; CDR3: CSAYRDSGNTIYF; DNA: TGCAGCGCGTACAGGGACTCTGGAAACACCATATATTTT
size: few; D: TRBD1; V: TRBV2; J: TRBJ1-2; CDR3: CASNGGTGNGYTF; DNA: TGTGCCAGCAATGGAGGGACAGGGAATGGCTACACCTTC
size: .; D: .; V: TRBV18; J: TRBJ2-7; CDR3: CASSGAIGYEQYF; DNA: TGTGCCAGCTCAGGGGCCATAGGCTACGAGCAGTACTTC
size: few; D: .; V: TRBV6-1; J: TRBJ2-6; CDR3: CASGVGSGANVLTF; DNA: TGTGCCAGCGGGGTGGGGTCTGGGGCCAACGTCCTGACTTTC
size: .; D: .; V: TRBV6-1; J: TRBJ1-2; CDR3: CASSEFGIPNYGYTF; DNA: TGTGCCAGCAGTGAATTCGGCATTCCTAACTATGGCTACACCTTC
size: .; D: .; V: TRBV13; J: TRBJ2-3; CDR3: CASGSASSRTDTQYF; DNA: TGTGCCAGCGGATCGGCTAGCAGCCGCACAGATACGCAGTATTTT
size: .; D: TRBD2; V: TRBV28; J: TRBJ2-7; CDR3: CASERENSDEQYF; DNA: TGTGCCAGCGAGCGGGAGAACAGCGACGAGCAGTACTTC
size: .; D: TRBD1; V: TRBV6-5; J: TRBJ1-1; CDR3: CASSSPGGVTEAFF; DNA: TGTGCCAGCAGTTCCCCAGGGGGCGTCACTGAAGCTTTCTTT
size: .; D: TRBD2; V: TRBV10-2; J: TRBJ2-7; CDR3: CASSLGVAGVSGEQYF; DNA: TGCGCCAGCAGCCTCGGGGTAGCGGGAGTCAGCGGCGAGCAGTACTTC
size: .; D: .; V: TRBV7-9; J: TRBJ1-1; CDR3: CASSLRRNTEAFF; DNA: TGTGCCAGCAGCTTACGGAGGAACACTGAAGCTTTCTTT
size: .; D: .; V: TRBV6-1; J: TRBJ2-7; CDR3: CASRDFSYEQYF; DNA: TGTGCCAGCAGGGACTTCTCCTACGAGCAGTACTTC
size: few; D: .; V: TRBV7-9; J: TRBJ1-5; CDR3: CASSLGAGTSQPQHF; DNA: TGTGCCAGCAGCTTAGGGGCAGGGACTAGTCAGCCCCAGCATTTT
size: .; D: .; V: TRBV4-1; J: TRBJ2-7; CDR3: CASSQVERDGRYEQYF; DNA: TGCGCCAGCAGCCAAGTCGAACGGGACGGACGATACGAGCAGTACTTC
size: .; D: .; V: TRBV29-1; J: TRBJ2-3; CDR3: CSVTRDSTDTQYF; DNA: TGCAGCGTAACCAGGGATAGCACAGATACGCAGTATTTT
size: .; D: .; V: TRBV5-4; J: TRBJ2-2; CDR3: CASSLGLSGELFF; DNA: TGTGCCAGCAGCTTGGGTCTGAGCGGGGAGCTGTTTTTT
size: .; D: .; V: TRBV5-4; J: TRBJ1-2; CDR3: CASSRGGQGYGENYGYTF; DNA: TGTGCCAGCAGCCGCGGGGGGCAGGGGTATGGAGAGAACTATGGCTACACCTTC
size: .; D: .; V: TRBV7-2; J: TRBJ2-1; CDR3: CASSSPGRSYNEQFF; DNA: TGTGCCAGCAGCAGCCCGGGACGGAGCTACAATGAGCAGTTCTTC
size: .; D: TRBD2; V: TRBV28; J: TRBJ2-3; CDR3: CASSPRGGSSTDTQYF; DNA: TGTGCCAGCAGCCCTAGGGGCGGGAGCTCCACAGATACGCAGTATTTT
size: .; D: .; V: TRBV5-6; J: TRBJ2-2; CDR3: CASSFRTGELFF; DNA: TGTGCCAGCAGCTTCAGAACCGGGGAGCTGTTTTTT
size: .; D: .; V: TRBV25-1; J: TRBJ2-7; CDR3: CASSETGTSYEQYF; DNA: TGTGCCAGCAGTGAAACAGGGACCTCCTACGAGCAGTACTTC
size: .; D: .; V: TRBV6-6; J: TRBJ2-4; CDR3: CALRAQENIQYF; DNA: TGTGCCCTACGCGCCCAGGAAAACATTCAGTACTTC
size: once; D: TRBD2; V: TRBV25-1; J: TRBJ2-1; CDR3: CASSGSGGYNEQFF; DNA: TGTGCCAGCAGTGGTAGCGGGGGGTACAATGAGCAGTTCTTC
size: .; D: .; V: TRBV25-1; J: TRBJ1-3; CDR3: CATQGRGNTIYF; DNA: TGTGCCACCCAGGGGAGGGGAAACACCATATATTTT
size: .; D: .; V: TRBV5-1; J: TRBJ2-3; CDR3: CASSNSDTQYF; DNA: TGCGCCAGCAGCAACTCAGATACGCAGTATTTT
size: few; D: .; V: TRBV30; J: TRBJ2-7; CDR3: CAWSVGGLDYEQYF; DNA: TGTGCCTGGAGTGTAGGGGGACTGGATTACGAGCAGTACTTC